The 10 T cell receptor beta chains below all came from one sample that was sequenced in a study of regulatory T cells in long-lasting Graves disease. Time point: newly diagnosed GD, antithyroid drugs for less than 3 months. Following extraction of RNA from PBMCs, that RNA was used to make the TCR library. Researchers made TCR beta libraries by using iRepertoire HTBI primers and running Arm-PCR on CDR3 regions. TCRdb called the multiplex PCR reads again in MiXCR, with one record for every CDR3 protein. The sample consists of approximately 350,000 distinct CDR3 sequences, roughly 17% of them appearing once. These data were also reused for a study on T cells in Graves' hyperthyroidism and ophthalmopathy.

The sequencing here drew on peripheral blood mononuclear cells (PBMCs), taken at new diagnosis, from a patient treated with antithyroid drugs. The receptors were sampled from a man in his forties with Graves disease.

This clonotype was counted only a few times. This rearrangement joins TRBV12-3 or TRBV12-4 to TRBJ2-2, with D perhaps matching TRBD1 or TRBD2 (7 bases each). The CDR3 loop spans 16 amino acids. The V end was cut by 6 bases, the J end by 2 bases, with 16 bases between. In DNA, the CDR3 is TGTGCCAGCAGGGGGGGGAGAGGGGGCAACACCGGGGAGCTGTTTTTT. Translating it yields CASRGGRGGNTGELFF.

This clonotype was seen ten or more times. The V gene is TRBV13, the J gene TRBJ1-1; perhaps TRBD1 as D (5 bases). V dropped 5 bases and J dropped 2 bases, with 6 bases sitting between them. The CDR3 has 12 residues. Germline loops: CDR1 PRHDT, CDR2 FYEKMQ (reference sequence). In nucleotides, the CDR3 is TGTGCCAGCAGCCGGACAAACACTGAAGCTTTCTTT. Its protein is CASSRTNTEAFF.

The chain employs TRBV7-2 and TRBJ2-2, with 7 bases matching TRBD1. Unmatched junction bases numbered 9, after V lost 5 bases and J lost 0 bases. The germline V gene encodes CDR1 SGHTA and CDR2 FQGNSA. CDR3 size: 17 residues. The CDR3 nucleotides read TGTGCCAGCAGCCCCCATGAGGACAGGACGAACACCGGGGAGCTGTTTTTT. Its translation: CASSPHEDRTNTGELFF.

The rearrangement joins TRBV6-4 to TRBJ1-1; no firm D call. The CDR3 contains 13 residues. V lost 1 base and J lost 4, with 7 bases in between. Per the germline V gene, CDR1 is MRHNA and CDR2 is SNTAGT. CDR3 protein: CASSDWRVTEAFF. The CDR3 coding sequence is TGTGCCAGCAGTGACTGGCGGGTCACTGAAGCTTTCTTT.

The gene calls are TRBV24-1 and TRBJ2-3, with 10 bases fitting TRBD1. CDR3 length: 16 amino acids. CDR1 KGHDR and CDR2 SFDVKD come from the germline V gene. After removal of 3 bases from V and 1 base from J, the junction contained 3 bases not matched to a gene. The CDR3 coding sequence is TGTGCCACCAGTGATCCTGGACAGGGGGGCACAGATACGCAGTATTTT. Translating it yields CATSDPGQGGTDTQYF.

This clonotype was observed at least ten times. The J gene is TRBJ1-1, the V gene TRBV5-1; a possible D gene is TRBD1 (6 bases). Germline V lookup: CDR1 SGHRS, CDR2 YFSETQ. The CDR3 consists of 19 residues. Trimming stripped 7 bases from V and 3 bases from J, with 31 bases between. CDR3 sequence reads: CASSNRGGRRTFRDTEAFF. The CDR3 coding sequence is TGCGCCAGCTCCAACCGAGGGGGACGACGGACTTTCCGTGACACTGAAGCTTTCTTT.

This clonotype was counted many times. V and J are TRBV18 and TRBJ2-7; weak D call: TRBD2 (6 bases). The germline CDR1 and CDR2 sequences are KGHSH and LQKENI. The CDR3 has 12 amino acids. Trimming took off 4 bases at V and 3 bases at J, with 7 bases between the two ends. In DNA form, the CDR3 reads TGTGCCAGCTCACGGGGGGACTACGAGCAGTACTTC. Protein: CASSRGDYEQYF.

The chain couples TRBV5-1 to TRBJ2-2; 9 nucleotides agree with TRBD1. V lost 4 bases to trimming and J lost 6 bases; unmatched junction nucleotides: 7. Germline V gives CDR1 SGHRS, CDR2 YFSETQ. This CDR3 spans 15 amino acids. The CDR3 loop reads CASSPGTGFSGELFF. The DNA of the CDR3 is TGCGCCAGCAGCCCCGGGACAGGGTTCTCCGGGGAGCTGTTTTTT. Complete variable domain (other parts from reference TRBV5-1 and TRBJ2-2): KAGVTQTPRYLIKTRGQQVTLSCSPISGHRSVSWYQQTPGQGLQFLFEYFSETQRNKGNFPGRFSGRQFSNSRSEMNVSTLELGDSALYLCASSPGTGFSGELFFGEGSRLTVL.

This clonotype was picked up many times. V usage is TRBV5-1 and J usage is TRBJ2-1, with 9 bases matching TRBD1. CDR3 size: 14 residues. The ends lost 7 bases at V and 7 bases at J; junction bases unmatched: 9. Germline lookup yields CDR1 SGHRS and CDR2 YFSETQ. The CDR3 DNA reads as TGCGCCAGCGGTCTACAGGGGGCGGGGAATGAGCAGTTCTTC. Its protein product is CASGLQGAGNEQFF.

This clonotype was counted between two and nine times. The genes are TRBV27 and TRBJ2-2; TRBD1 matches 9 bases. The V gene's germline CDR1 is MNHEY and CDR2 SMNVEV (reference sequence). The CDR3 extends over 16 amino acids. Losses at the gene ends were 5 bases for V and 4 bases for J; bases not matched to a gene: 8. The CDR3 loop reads CASSLSTGGFTGELFF. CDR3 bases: TGTGCCAGCAGTCTTTCGACAGGGGGATTCACCGGGGAGCTGTTTTTT.